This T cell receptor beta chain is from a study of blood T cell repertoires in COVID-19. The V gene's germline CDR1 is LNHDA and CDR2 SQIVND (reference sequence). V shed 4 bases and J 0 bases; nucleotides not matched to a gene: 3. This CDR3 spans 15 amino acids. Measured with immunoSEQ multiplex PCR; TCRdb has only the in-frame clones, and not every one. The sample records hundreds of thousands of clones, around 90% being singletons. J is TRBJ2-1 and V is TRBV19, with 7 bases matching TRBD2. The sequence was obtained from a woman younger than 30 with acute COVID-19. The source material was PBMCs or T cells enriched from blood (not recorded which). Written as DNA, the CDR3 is TGTGCCAGTAGTAAAGCGGGGAGCTCCTACAATGAGCAGTTCTTC. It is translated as CASSKAGSSYNEQFF.